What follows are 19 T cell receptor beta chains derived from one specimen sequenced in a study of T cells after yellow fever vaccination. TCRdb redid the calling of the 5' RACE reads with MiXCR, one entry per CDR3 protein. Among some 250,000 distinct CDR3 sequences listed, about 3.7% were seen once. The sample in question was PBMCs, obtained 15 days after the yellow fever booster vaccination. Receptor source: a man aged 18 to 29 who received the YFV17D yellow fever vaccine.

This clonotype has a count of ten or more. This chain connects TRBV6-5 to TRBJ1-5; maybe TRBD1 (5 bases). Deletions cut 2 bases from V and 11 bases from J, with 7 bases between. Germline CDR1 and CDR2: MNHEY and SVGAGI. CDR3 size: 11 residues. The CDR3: CASSYGGTQHF. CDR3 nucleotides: TGTGCCAGCAGTTACGGGGGGACCCAGCATTTT.

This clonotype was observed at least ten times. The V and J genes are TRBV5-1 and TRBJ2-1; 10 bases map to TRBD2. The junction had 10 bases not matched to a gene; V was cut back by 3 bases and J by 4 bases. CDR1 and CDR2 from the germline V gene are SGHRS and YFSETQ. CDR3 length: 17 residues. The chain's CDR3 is CASSSAPLAGGYNEQFF. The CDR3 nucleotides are TGCGCCAGCAGCTCCGCGCCCTTAGCGGGGGGTTACAATGAGCAGTTCTTC.

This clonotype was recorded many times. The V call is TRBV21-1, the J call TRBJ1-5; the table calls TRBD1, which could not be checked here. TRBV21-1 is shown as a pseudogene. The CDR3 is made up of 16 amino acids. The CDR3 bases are TGTGCCAGCAGCAAAGAGGTCAGGGGTCCGAACCAGCCCCAGCATTTT. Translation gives CASSKEVRGPNQPQHF.

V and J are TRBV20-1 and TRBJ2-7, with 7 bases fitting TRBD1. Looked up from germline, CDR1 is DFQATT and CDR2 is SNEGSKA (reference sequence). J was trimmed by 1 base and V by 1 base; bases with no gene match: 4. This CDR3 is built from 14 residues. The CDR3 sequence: CSARGQGGSYEQYV. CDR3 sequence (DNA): TGCAGTGCTAGAGGACAGGGCGGGTCCTACGAGCAGTACGTC.

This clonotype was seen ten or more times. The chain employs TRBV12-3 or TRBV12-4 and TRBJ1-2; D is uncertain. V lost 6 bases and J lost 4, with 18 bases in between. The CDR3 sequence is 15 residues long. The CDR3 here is CASRWAQGLLYGYTF. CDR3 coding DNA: TGTGCCAGCAGGTGGGCACAAGGCCTACTCTATGGCTACACCTTC.

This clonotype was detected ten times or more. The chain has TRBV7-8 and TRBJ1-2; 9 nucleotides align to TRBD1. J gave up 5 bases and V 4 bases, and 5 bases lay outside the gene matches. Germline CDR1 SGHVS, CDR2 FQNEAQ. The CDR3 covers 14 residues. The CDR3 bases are TGTGCCAGCAGCTCCGGGACAGGGAGTTATGGCTACACCTTC. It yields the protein CASSSGTGSYGYTF.

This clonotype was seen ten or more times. CDR3 sequence (DNA): TGTGCCAGCAGCCCCCGCGGAGGGGGCTGGCCTAACACCGGGGAGCTGTTTTTT. It translates to CASSPRGGGWPNTGELFF. This chain links TRBV3-1 with TRBJ2-2; D is possibly TRBD1 (7 bases). CDR3 length equals 18 residues. Trimming left V 4 bases short and J 2 bases short, with 20 bases between. Germline V gives CDR1 LGHDT, CDR2 YNNKEL (reference sequence).

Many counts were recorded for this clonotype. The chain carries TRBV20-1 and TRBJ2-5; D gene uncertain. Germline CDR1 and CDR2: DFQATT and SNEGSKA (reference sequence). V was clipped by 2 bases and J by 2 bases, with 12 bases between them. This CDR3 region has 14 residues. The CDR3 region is CSARFQAAQETQYF. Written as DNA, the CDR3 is TGCAGTGCTAGATTTCAGGCAGCGCAAGAGACCCAGTACTTC.

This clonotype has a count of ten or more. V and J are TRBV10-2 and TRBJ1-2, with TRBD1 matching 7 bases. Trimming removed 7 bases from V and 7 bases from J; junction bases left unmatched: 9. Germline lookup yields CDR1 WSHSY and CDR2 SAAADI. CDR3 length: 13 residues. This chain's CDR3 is CASTDRVSLGYTF. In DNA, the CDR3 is TGCGCCAGCACCGACAGGGTCTCTCTTGGCTACACCTTC.

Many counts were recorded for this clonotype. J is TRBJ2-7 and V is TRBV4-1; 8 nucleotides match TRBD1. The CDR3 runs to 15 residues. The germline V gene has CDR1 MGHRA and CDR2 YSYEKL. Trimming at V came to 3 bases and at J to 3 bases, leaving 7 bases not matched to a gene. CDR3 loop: CASSHGQGPRYEQYF. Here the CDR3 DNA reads TGCGCCAGCAGCCATGGACAGGGACCCCGCTACGAGCAGTACTTC.

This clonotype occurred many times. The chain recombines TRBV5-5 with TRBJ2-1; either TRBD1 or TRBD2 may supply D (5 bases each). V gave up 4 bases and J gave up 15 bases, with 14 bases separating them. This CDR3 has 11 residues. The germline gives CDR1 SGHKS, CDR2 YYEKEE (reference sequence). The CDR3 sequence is CASSPGRTWFF. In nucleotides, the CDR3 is TGTGCCAGCAGCCCGGGGCGGACATGGTTCTTC.

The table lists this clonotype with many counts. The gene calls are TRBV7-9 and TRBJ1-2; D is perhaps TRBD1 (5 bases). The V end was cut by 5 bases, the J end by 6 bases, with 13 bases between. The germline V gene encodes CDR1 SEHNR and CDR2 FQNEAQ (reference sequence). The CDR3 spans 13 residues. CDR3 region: CASSPRSGDGYTF. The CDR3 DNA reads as TGTGCCAGCAGCCCCCGGTCGGGGGATGGCTACACCTTC.

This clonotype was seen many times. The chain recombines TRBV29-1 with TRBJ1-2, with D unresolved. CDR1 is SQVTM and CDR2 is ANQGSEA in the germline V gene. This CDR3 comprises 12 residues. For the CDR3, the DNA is TGCAGTACGGTTACAGCCCTATATGGCTACACCTTC. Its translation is CSTVTALYGYTF.

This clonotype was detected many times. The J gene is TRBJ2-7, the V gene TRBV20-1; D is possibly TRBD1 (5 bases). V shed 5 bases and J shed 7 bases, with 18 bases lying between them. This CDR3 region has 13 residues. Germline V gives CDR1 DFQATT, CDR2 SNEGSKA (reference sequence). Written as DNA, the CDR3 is TGCAGTGCTCAACACATGCAAAGGGGAGAGCAGTACTTC. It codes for CSAQHMQRGEQYF.

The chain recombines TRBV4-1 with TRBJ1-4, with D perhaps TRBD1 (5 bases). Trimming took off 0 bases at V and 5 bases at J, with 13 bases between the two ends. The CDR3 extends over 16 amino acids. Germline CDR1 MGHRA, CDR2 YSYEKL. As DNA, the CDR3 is TGCGCCAGCAGCCAAGAAGGAGGGACTGGGAATGAAAAACTGTTTTTT. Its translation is CASSQEGGTGNEKLFF.

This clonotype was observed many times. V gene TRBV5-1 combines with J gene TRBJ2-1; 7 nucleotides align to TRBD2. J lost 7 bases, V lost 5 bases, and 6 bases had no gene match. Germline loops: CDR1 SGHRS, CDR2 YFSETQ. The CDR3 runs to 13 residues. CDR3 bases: TGCGCCAGCAGGGGGGAGGGGTTGAATGAGCAGTTCTTC. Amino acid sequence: CASRGEGLNEQFF.

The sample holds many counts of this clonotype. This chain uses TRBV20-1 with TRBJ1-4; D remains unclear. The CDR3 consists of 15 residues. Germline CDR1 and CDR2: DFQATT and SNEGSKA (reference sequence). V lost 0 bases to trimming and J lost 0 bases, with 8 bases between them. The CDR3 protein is CSARDKRATNEKLFF. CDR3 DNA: TGCAGTGCTAGAGATAAGAGAGCAACTAATGAAAAACTGTTTTTT.

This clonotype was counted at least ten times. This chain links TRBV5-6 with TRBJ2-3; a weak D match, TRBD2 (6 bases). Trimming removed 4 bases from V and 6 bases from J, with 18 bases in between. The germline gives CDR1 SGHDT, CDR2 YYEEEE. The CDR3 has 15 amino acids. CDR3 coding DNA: TGTGCCAGCAGCCGTACGGGACTCACCGGGGATACGCAGTATTTT. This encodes CASSRTGLTGDTQYF.

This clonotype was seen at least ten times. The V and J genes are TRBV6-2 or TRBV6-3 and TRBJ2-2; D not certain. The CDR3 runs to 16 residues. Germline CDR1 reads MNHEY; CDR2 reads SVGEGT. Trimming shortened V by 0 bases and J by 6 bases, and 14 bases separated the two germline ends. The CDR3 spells CASSYSGRKGSGELFF. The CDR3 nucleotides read TGTGCCAGCAGTTACTCGGGCAGGAAGGGATCCGGGGAGCTGTTTTTT.